This paragraph reports one T cell receptor (beta chain). The sample holds one count of this clonotype. Its antigen specificity is not known. No base qualities exist here, and no much larger clone lies one base off it. One read offers little support. The data were taken from a study of T cell repertoires in cytomegalovirus infection (dated by TCRdb to about 2019). Turning to the overall study: Because public TCR beta signatures pointed to carriage of CMV infection together with the matching HLA type, the HLA type of each donor mattered for the analysis. What the authors observed across the whole study: The ex vivo response was dominated by HLA-C-restricted CMV-specific TCR beta clonotypes, which also provided the single most frequent clonotype in two of eight donors. Cumulative frequency of public TCR beta family members discriminated carriers of CMV infection plus the relevant HLA type in this cohort and an independent roughly 330-donor cohort.

V is pruned by 2 bases and J by 6 bases, leaving 11 bases of the junction without a gene match. CDR1 is given as MGHDK and CDR2 as SYGVNS, both from the germline V gene. Inclusive of the bounding cysteine and phenylalanine, the CDR3 is 16 residues long. The read is trimmed to its CDR3 DNA, 48 bases read in frame from base 1. This sample was sequenced with an Illumina HiSeq 1500. TCRdb reran the public reads through fastp at Q25 and MiXCR, keeping productive beta chains. Rows with one shared CDR3 protein collapse into an entry with the most common genes and DNA. Across this sample there are more than 650,000 distinct CDR3 sequences, with under 40% seen only once. About 2.8% of the sample comes from the top ten.

The sample consisted of PBMCs. The chain employs TRBV25-1 and TRBJ2-7; 9 nucleotides in the junction match TRBD2. The source of this sequence is a human donor in good health (CMV status not recorded). Some clones in this sample may be carry-over from other donors' samples. The encoded CDR3 is CASSEASGTSGFEQYF. The DNA reads as follows: TGTGCCAGCAGTGAAGCTAGCGGGACCTCAGGATTCGAGCAGTACTTC.